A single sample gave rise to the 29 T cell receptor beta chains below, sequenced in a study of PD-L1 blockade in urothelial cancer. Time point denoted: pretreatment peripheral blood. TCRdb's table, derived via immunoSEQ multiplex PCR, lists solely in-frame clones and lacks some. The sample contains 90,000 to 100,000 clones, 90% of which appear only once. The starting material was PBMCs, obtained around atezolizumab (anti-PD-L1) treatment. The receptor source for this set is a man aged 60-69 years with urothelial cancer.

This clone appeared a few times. The CDR3 region is CASSIQGEGTDTQYF. Here the CDR3 DNA reads TGCGCCAGCAGCATACAGGGTGAGGGCACAGATACGCAGTATTTT. The chain recombines TRBV5-1 with TRBJ2-3; a weak D match, TRBD1 (6 bases). V was clipped by 4 bases and J by 1 base, with 13 bases between them. Germline-derived CDR1 and CDR2 are SGHRS and YFSETQ. The CDR3 is 15 amino acids.

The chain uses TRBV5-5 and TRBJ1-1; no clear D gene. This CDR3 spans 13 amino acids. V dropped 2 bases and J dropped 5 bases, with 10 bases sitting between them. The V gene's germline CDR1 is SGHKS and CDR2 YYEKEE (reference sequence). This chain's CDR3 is CASSFQGRTEAFF. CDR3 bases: TGTGCCAGCAGCTTTCAAGGGAGGACTGAAGCTTTCTTT. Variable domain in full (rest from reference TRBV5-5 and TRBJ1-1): DAGVTQSPTHLIKTRGQQVTLRCSPISGHKSVSWYQQVLGQGPQFIFQYYEKEERGRGNFPDRFSARQFPNYSSELNVNALLLGDSALYLCASSFQGRTEAFFGQGTRLTVV.

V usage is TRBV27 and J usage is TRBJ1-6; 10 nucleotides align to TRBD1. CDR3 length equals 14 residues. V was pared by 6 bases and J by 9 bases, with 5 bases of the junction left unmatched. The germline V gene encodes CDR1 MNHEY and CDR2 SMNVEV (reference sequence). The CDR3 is CASRTDRGPSPLHF. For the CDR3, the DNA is TGTGCCAGCAGAACCGACAGGGGGCCTTCACCCCTCCACTTT.

DNA for the CDR3: TGTGCCAGCAGGCCCACAGGGTACAATTCACCCCTCCACTTT. Its protein is CASRPTGYNSPLHF. This chain uses TRBV6-6 with TRBJ1-6; D possibly corresponds to TRBD1 (6 bases). CDR3 length: 14 amino acids. V shed 6 bases and J shed 7 bases, with 13 bases lying between them. Germline CDR1 MNHNY, CDR2 SVGAGI (reference sequence).

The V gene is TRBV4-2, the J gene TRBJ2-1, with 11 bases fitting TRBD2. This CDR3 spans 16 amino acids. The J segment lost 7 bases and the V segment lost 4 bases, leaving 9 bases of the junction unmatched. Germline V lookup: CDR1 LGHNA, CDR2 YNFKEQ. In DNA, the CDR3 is TGTGCCAGCAGCCTAGCACGTAGCGGGGGGGAGAATGAGCAGTTCTTC. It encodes CASSLARSGGENEQFF.

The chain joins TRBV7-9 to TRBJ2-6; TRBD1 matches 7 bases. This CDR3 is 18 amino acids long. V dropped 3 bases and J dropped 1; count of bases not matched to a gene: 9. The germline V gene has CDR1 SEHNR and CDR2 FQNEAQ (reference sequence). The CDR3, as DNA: TGTGCCAGCAGCTTCCAGGGACAGAAGCTATCTGGGGCCAACGTCCTGACTTTC. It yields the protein CASSFQGQKLSGANVLTF.

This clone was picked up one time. The CDR3 DNA reads as TGCGCCAGCAGCCTAAGGCCGGGACAGGGTAACCACTATGGCTACACCTTC. It codes for CASSLRPGQGNHYGYTF. The chain carries TRBV4-1 and TRBJ1-2; 9 bases agree with TRBD1. Germline CDR1 MGHRA, CDR2 YSYEKL. This CDR3 comprises 17 residues. The V and J ends lost 4 bases and 3 bases, in that order; junction bases with no gene match: 12.

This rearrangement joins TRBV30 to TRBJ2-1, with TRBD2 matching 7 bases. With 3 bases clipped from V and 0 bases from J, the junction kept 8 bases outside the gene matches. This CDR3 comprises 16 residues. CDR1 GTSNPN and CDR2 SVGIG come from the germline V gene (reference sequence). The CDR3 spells CAWRSLAVSSYNEQFF. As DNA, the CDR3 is TGTGCCTGGAGATCCCTAGCGGTAAGCTCCTACAATGAGCAGTTCTTC.

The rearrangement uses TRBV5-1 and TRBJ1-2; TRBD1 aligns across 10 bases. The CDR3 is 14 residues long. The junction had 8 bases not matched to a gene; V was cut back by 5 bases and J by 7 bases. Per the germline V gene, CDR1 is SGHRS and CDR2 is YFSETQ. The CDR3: CASRLTGGEGGYTF. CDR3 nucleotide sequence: TGCGCCAGCAGATTGACAGGGGGCGAGGGTGGCTACACCTTC.

The CDR3 nucleotides read TGTGCCAGCAGTGAAGTCCTATTATTGGCTTTCTTT. Protein sequence: CASSEVLLLAFF. V is TRBV6-1 and J is TRBJ1-1; D gene uncertain. V lost 1 base, J lost 11 bases, and 11 bases lay in between. CDR3 length: 12 residues. Germline V CDR1 and CDR2: MNHNS, SASEGT.

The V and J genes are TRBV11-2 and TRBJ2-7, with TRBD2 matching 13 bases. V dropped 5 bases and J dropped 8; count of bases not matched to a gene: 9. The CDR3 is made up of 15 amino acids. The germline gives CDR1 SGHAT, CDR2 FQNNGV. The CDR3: CASSGFRTSGSKQYF. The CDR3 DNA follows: TGTGCCAGCAGCGGGTTCAGGACTAGCGGGAGTAAGCAGTACTTC.

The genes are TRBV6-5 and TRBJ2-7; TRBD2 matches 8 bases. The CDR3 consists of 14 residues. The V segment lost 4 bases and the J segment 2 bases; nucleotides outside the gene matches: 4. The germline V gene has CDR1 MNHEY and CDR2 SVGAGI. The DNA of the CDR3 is TGTGCCAGCAGTTCATCCGGGAGGGCCTACGAGCAGTACTTC. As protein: CASSSSGRAYEQYF.

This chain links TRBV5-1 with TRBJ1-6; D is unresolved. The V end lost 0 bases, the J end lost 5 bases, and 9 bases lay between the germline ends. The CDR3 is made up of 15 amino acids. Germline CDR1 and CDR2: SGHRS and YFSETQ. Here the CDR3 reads CASSLDSPNNSPLHF. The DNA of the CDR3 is TGCGCCAGCAGCTTGGACAGCCCGAATAATTCACCCCTCCACTTT.

The DNA for the CDR3 is TGTGCCAGCAGTTACCAGATTCAGCCCCAGCATTTT. Its protein product is CASSYQIQPQHF. The chain carries TRBV6-5 and TRBJ1-5; D gene ambiguous. V lost 2 bases, J lost 6 bases, and 5 bases lay in between. This CDR3 is built from 12 residues. Germline V lookup: CDR1 MNHEY, CDR2 SVGAGI.

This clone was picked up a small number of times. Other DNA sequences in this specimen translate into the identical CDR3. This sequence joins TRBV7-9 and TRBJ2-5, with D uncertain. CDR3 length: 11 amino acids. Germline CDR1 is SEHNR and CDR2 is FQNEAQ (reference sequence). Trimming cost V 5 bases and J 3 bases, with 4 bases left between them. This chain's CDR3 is CASSREETQYF. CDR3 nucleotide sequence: TGTGCCAGCAGCCGAGAAGAGACCCAGTACTTC.

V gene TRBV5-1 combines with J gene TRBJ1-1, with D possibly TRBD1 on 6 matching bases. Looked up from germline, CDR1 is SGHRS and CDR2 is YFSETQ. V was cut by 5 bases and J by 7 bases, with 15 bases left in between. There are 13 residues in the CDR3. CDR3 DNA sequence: TGCGCCAGCAGGGTTGAAGGGGGTGATGAAGCTTTCTTT. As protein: CASRVEGGDEAFF.

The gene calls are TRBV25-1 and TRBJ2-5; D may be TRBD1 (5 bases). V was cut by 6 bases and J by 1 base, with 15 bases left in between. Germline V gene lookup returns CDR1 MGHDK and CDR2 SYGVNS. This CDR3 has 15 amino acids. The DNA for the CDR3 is TGTGCCAGCAGAGAGCCCCACCAGGGCCAAGAGACCCAGTACTTC. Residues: CASREPHQGQETQYF.

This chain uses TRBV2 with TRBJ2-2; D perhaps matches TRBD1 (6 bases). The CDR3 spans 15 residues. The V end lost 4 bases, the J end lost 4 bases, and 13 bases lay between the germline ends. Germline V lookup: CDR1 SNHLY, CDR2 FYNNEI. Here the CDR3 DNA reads TGTGCCAGCAGTGGAACAGGGCGAGGCACCGGGGAGCTGTTTTTT. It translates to CASSGTGRGTGELFF.

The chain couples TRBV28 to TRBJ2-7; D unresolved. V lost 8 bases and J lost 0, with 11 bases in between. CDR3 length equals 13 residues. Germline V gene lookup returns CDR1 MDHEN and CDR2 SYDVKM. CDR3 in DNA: TGTGCCAGCTCCCCCCGGAGCTCCTACGAGCAGTACTTC. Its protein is CASSPRSSYEQYF.

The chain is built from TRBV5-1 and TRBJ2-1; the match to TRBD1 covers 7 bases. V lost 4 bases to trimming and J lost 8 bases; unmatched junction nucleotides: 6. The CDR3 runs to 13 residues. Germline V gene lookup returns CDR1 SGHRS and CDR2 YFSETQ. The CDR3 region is CASSPSQGDEQFF. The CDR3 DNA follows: TGCGCCAGCAGCCCCAGTCAGGGGGATGAGCAGTTCTTC.

Written as DNA, the CDR3 is TGTGCCAGCAGCTTGTCAGGGATCTCCTACGAGCAGTACTTC. Translation gives CASSLSGISYEQYF. The chain uses TRBV7-9 and TRBJ2-7, with D possibly being TRBD1 (5 bases). V dropped 3 bases and J dropped 0 bases, with 9 bases sitting between them. Germline V gene data show CDR1 as SEHNR and CDR2 as FQNEAQ (reference sequence). The CDR3 is made up of 14 amino acids.

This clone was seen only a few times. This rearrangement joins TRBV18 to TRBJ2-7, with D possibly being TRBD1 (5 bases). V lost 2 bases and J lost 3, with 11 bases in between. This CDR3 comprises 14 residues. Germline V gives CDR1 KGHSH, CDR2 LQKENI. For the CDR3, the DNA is TGTGCCAGCTCACCATGGGGCCCTCTCTACGAGCAGTACTTC. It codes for CASSPWGPLYEQYF. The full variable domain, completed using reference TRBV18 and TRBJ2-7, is NAGVMQNPRHLVRRRGQEARLRCSPMKGHSHVYWYRQLPEEGLKFMVYLQKENIIDESGMPKERFSAEFPKEGPSILRIQQVVRGDSAAYFCASSPWGPLYEQYFGPGTRLTVT.

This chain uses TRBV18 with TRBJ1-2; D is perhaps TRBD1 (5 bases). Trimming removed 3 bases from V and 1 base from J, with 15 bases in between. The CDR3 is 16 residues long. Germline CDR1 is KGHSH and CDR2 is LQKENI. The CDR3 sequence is CASSPVGTRDNYGYTF. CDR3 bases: TGTGCCAGCTCACCCGTAGGGACTCGAGATAACTATGGCTACACCTTC.

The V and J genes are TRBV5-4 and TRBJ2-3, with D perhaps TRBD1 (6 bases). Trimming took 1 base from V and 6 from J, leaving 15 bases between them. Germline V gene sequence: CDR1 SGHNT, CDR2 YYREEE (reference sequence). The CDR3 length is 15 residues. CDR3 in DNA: TGTGCCAGCAGCTTGTCGACAGGCGTGCGGGATACGCAGTATTTT. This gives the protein CASSLSTGVRDTQYF.

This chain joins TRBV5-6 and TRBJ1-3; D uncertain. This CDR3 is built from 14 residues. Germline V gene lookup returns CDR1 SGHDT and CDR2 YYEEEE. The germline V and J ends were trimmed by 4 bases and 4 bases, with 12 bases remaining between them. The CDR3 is CASSPTWQGNTIYF. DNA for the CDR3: TGTGCCAGCAGCCCAACCTGGCAAGGAAACACCATATATTTT.

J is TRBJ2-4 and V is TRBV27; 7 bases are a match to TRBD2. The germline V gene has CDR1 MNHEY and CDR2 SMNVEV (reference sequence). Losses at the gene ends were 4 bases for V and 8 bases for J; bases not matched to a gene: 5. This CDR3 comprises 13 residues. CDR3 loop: CASSSSGRDIQYF. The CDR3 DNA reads TGTGCCAGCAGTTCTAGCGGAAGGGACATTCAGTACTTC.

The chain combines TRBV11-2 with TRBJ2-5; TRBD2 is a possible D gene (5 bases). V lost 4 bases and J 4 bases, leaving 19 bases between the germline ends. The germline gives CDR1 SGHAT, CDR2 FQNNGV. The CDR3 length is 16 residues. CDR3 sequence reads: CASSSRPGLSGETQYF. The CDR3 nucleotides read TGTGCCAGCAGCTCCCGCCCGGGTCTGAGCGGAGAGACCCAGTACTTC.

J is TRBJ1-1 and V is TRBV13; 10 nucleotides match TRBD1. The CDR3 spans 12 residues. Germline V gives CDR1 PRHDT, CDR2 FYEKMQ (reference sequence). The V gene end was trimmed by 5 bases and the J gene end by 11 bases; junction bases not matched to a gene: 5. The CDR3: CASSPGQGEAFF. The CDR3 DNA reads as TGTGCCAGCAGCCCCGGACAGGGGGAGGCTTTCTTT.

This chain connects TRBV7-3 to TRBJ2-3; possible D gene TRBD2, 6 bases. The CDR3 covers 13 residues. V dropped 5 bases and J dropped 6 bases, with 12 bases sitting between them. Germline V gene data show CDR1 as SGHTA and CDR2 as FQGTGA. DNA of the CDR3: TGTGCCAGCAGCCAAAGCCGGGGGGATACGCAGTATTTT. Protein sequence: CASSQSRGDTQYF.